This is a list of T cell receptor beta chains from one sample in a study of cytomegalovirus exposure and HLA in healthy donors. Assay used: immunoSEQ multiplex PCR; TCRdb lists only in-frame clones, some missing. This repertoire shows roughly 230,000 clones, about 90% found once; its top ten account for around 3.3%. Sequencing was done on a sample of PBMCs. Receptors were obtained from a woman aged 25 to 45 in good health and CMV-seronegative. The CDR3 runs from the conserved cysteine through the conserved F or W. Each record gives: CDR3 DNA, CDR3 protein, V gene, clone size, J gene, D gene. D genes are given only for firm matches. A clone size is listed for some rows: how often the clone was seen (once, few, many), or a class if it is expanded.

TGTGCCAGCAGCGTAGCCGGGGTCAATGAGCAGTTCTTC	CASSVAGVNEQFF	TRBV9	once	TRBJ2-1	.
TGTGCCAGCAGTCTCTACGCTATAGCGGGAGTCGCAGATACGCAGTATTTT	CASSLYAIAGVADTQYF	TRBV27	.	TRBJ2-3	TRBD2
TGTGCCTGGAGTGTACTGGTGAATGAGCAGTTCTTC	CAWSVLVNEQFF	TRBV30	once	TRBJ2-1	.
TGCGCCAGCAGCCAAGAGCCCAACGGACCTAATGAAAAACTGTTTTTT	CASSQEPNGPNEKLFF	TRBV4-3	.	TRBJ1-4	.
TGTGCCAGCAGCCCCCGGACTAGCCCTCAGCTAGAGCAGTACTTC	CASSPRTSPQLEQYF	TRBV7-2	.	TRBJ2-7	TRBD2
TGTGCCAGTGGACTAGCATCAACAGATACGCAGTATTTT	CASGLASTDTQYF	TRBV19	.	TRBJ2-3	TRBD2
TGTGCCTGCCGGGACATCCGACTAGCGGTTAACACCGGGGAGCTGTTTTTT	CACRDIRLAVNTGELFF	TRBV19	.	TRBJ2-2	TRBD2
TGTGCCAGCAGTCTGAGCAATGAGCAGTTCTTC	CASSLSNEQFF	TRBV6-5	.	TRBJ2-1	.
TGTGCCAGCAGTTGGGGATGGGACAGGGAAACCTACGAGCAGTACTTC	CASSWGWDRETYEQYF	TRBV28	.	TRBJ2-7	TRBD1
TGTGCCACCAGCAGAGCTCTCTCCGGGACTCTATACAATGAGCAGTTCTTC	CATSRALSGTLYNEQFF	TRBV15	.	TRBJ2-1	.
TGTGCCAGCAGCTTCGGGGCTAGCTCCTACGAGCAGTACTTC	CASSFGASSYEQYF	TRBV11-2	.	TRBJ2-7	.
TGTGCCAGCGGAAAGACTAGCGGGCAGTTCTTC	CASGKTSGQFF	TRBV6-5	.	TRBJ2-1	TRBD2
TGTGCCAGCAGCCAAGCCCGCATAGCAACTAATGAAAAACTGTTTTTT	CASSQARIATNEKLFF	TRBV4-2	.	TRBJ1-4	.
TGCAGCGTAACGGGGACAGGGGCAGCAACAGATACGCAGTATTTT	CSVTGTGAATDTQYF	TRBV29-1	.	TRBJ2-3	TRBD1
TGTGCCAGCAGTCAGGACCGGGCGAGCTCCTACGAGCAGTACTTC	CASSQDRASSYEQYF	TRBV2	.	TRBJ2-7	.
TGCGCCAGCAGCAAGGACAGGGGGCGCTTGGAGACCCAGTACTTC	CASSKDRGRLETQYF	TRBV5-1	.	TRBJ2-5	TRBD1
TGTGCCAGCAGTTTAGGACTAGCGGACTCATCGGAGCTGTTTTTT	CASSLGLADSSELFF	TRBV27	.	TRBJ2-2	TRBD2
TGTGCCAGTAGTTCCCTAGCGAGCCCCGGGCAGTATTTT	CASSSLASPGQYF	TRBV19	.	TRBJ2-3	.
TGTGCCAGCAGCTATGCTGGGCGCTACGAGCAGTACTTC	CASSYAGRYEQYF	TRBV7-9	once	TRBJ2-7	.
TGTGCCAGCAGCTTGGGAGGGACCTTTATGAACACTGAAGCTTTCTTT	CASSLGGTFMNTEAFF	TRBV5-6	once	TRBJ1-1	.
TGCGCCAGCAGCCAAGGACCAGGGCCATCCTACGAGCAGTACTTC	CASSQGPGPSYEQYF	TRBV4-3	.	TRBJ2-7	.
TGCAGCGTGAGTAGACCGGGGGGGAACACTGAAGCTTTCTTT	CSVSRPGGNTEAFF	TRBV29-1	.	TRBJ1-1	.